Here is one TCR beta chain with its context. What it binds is not known. Method: immunoSEQ multiplex PCR; TCRdb's copy keeps in-frame clones and lacks some. The repertoire holds about 150,000 clones, with about 88% as singletons. Between the trimmed V and J ends, which lost 5 bases and 6 bases, there was a span of 19 bases. The CDR3 has 14 amino acids. CDR1 DFQATT and CDR2 SNEGSKA come from the germline V gene (reference sequence). This sample was included in a study of T cell responses to AZD1222 COVID-19 vaccine. Study results and limitations: Reports say nearly half of spike-specific TCRs go after unmutated variant regions. Donors were largely white British and mainly female; clonal diversity was possibly underestimated.

The sequence was collected from an adult who had recovered from COVID-19. The chain employs TRBV20-1 and TRBJ2-5; TRBD2 might be the D (6 bases). Source: peripheral blood, taken after recovery from COVID-19. The DNA of the CDR3 is TGCAGTGCTGGTGGGACTCCCCGTCAAAAGACCCAGTACTTC. Translation gives CSAGGTPRQKTQYF.